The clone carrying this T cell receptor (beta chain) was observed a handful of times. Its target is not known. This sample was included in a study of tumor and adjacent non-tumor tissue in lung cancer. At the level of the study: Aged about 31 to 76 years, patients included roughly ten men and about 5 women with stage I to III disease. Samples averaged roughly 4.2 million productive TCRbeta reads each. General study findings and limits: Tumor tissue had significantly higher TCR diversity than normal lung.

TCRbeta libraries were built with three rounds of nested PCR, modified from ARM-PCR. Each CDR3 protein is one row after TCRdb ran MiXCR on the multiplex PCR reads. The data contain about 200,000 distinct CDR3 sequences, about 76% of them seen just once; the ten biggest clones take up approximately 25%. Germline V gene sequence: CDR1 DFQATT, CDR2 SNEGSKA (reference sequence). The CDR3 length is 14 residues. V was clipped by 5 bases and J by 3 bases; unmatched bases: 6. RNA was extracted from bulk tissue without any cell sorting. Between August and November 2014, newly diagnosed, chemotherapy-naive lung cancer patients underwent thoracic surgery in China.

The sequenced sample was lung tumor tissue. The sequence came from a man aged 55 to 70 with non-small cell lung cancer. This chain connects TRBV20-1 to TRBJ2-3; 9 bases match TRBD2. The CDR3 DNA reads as TGCAGTGCTCCACGACTAGCGGCTACAGATACGCAGTATTTT. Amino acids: CSAPRLAATDTQYF.